The following is a T cell receptor beta chain sequence with its context. What it binds is not known. TCRdb's table, derived via immunoSEQ multiplex PCR, lists solely in-frame clones and lacks some. The repertoire has around 130,000 clones, roughly 90% of them found once; the top ten carry approximately 1.2%. This entry belongs to a study of T cell responses to AZD1222 COVID-19 vaccine. Findings of the study overall: Two doses of AZD1222 preceded a rise in Spike-specific TCR breadth and depth. Repertoire sampling happened only post peak T cell response. CD4 TCRs associated with vaccination spanned spike, dominating at 160-218 and 743-854.

V was trimmed by 2 bases and J by 4 bases, leaving 6 bases between them. Germline V gene data show CDR1 as SGHTS and CDR2 as YDEGEE. The CDR3 sequence is 12 residues long. The input for sequencing was peripheral blood, taken 28 days after the second AZD1222 dose. The genes are TRBV5-8 and TRBJ1-1; D gene unclear. This TCR came from an adult who received the AZD1222 COVID-19 vaccine. The CDR3 nucleotides are TGTGCCAGCAGCTTTGGAGGCACTGAAGCTTTCTTT. Translating gives CASSFGGTEAFF.